The 5 T cell receptor beta chains below all came from one sample that was sequenced in a study of OX40 agonist ivuxolimab in advanced cancers. This table comes from immunoSEQ multiplex PCR, and its TCRdb copy is limited to in-frame clones, with some not included. The data hold around 31,000 clones, with roughly nine tenths observed a single time. The material was CD4+ or CD8+ T cells sorted from blood, obtained in a trial of the OX40 agonist ivuxolimab. These receptors came from an adult with an advanced solid tumor such as melanoma, head and neck, liver or kidney cancer.

This clone is a singleton in its sample. This sequence joins TRBV27 and TRBJ2-7, with TRBD1 identical over 7 bases. The V segment lost 5 bases and the J segment 4 bases; nucleotides outside the gene matches: 8. The CDR3 extends over 14 amino acids. Germline V gene lookup returns CDR1 MNHEY and CDR2 SMNVEV (reference sequence). The CDR3 DNA is TGTGCCAGCAGTCAAATAGACAGGGTGTACGAGCAGTACTTC. Protein product: CASSQIDRVYEQYF.

The chain uses TRBV28 and TRBJ2-7, with D uncertain. Per the germline V gene, CDR1 is MDHEN and CDR2 is SYDVKM. The CDR3 totals 14 residues. V was trimmed by 1 base and J by 1 base, leaving 8 bases between them. CDR3 DNA sequence: TGTGCCAGCAGTTTATACCAAGAGTCCTACGAGCAGTACTTC. It specifies CASSLYQESYEQYF.

V is TRBV10-3 and J is TRBJ1-5; 10 nucleotides agree with TRBD1. V shed 0 bases, J shed 0 bases, and the junction held 8 bases outside the gene matches. The V gene's germline CDR1 is ENHRY and CDR2 SYGVKD. CDR3 length: 19 residues. The CDR3 protein is CAISESLDRGNNSNQPQHF. CDR3 DNA sequence: TGTGCCATCAGTGAGTCCTTGGACAGGGGGAATAATAGCAATCAGCCCCAGCATTTT.

The chain recombines TRBV5-1 with TRBJ1-4; 10 bases are shared with TRBD1. The CDR3 is 19 amino acids. Losses at the gene ends were 4 bases for V and 3 bases for J; bases not matched to a gene: 15. Per germline, CDR1 SGHRS and CDR2 YFSETQ. CDR3 in amino acids: CASSPTGQGGIGANEKLFF. Written as DNA, the CDR3 is TGCGCCAGCAGCCCAACTGGACAGGGGGGGATTGGGGCTAATGAAAAACTGTTTTTT.

This clone was found once. This chain uses TRBV7-8 with TRBJ1-5; TRBD1 agrees at 9 bases. Germline values: CDR1 SGHVS, CDR2 FQNEAQ. The CDR3 is 15 residues long. After removal of 4 bases from V and 4 bases from J, the junction contained 5 bases not matched to a gene. CDR3 amino acids: CASSSYRGHNQPQHF. In nucleotides, the CDR3 is TGTGCCAGCAGCTCTTACAGGGGGCATAATCAGCCCCAGCATTTT.